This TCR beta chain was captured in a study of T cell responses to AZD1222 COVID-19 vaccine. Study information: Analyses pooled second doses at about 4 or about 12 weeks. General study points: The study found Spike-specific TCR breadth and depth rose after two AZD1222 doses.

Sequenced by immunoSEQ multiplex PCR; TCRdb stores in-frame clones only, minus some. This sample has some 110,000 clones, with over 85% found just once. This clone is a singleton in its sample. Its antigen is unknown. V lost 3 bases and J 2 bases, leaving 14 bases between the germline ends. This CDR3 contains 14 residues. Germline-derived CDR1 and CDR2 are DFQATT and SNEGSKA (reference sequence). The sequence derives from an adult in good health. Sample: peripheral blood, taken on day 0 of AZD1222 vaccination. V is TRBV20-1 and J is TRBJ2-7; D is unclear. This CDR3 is CSASHRPGAYEQYF. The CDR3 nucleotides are TGCAGTGCTAGTCATCGTCCGGGTGCCTACGAGCAGTACTTC.